This entry concerns a single T cell receptor (beta chain). Germline V gene lookup returns CDR1 LNHDA and CDR2 SQIVND (reference sequence). The CDR3 spans 14 residues. V was trimmed by 3 bases and J by 2 bases, leaving 9 bases between them. The record originates from a study of cytomegalovirus exposure and HLA in healthy donors. Amplification used 60 Vbeta primers and 13 Jbeta primers. Sequenced by immunoSEQ multiplex PCR; TCRdb stores in-frame clones only, minus some. The data hold around 110,000 clones, with over 8% observed a single time. V gene TRBV19 combines with J gene TRBJ2-3; D remains unclear. Sequencing was carried out using PBMCs. The sequence came from a man aged 25 to 45 in good health and CMV-seronegative. CDR3 bases: TGTGCCAGTAGTATGAACACAAACACAGATACGCAGTATTTT. Translation: CASSMNTNTDTQYF.